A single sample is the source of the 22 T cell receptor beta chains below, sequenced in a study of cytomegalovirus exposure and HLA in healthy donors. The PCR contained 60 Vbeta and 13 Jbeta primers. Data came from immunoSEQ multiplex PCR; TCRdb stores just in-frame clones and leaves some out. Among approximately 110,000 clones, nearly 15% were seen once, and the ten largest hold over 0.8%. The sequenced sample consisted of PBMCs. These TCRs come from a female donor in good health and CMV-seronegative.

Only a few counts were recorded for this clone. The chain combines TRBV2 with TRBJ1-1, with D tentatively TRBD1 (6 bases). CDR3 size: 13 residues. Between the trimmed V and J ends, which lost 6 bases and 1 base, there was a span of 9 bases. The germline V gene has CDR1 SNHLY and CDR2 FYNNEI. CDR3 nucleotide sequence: TGTGCCAGCAGGGCAGGGGCGAACACTGAAGCTTTCTTT. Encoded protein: CASRAGANTEAFF.

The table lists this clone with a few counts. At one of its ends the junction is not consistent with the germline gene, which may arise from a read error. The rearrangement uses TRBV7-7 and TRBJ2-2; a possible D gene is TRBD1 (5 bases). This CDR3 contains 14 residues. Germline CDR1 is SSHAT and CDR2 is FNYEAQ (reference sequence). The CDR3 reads CASSLDTNTGELFF. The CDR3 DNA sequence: TGTGCTAGCAGCTTGGACACAAACACCGGGGAGCTGTTTTTT.

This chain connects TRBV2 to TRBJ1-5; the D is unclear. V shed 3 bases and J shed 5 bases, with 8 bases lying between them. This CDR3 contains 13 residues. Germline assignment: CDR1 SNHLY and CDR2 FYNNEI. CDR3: CASSERIHQPQHF. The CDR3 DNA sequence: TGTGCCAGCAGTGAGAGGATCCATCAGCCCCAGCATTTT. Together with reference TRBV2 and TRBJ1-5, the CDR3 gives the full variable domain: EPEVTQTPSHQVTQMGQEVILRCVPISNHLYFYWYRQILGQKVEFLVSFYNNEISEKSEIFDDQFSVERPDGSNFTLKIRSTKLEDSAMYFCASSERIHQPQHFGDGTRLSIL.

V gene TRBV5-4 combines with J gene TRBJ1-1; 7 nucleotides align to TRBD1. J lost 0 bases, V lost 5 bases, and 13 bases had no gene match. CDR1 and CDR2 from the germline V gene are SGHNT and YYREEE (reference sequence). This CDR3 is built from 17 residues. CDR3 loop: CASRPSTGTAVNTEAFF. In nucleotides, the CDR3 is TGTGCCAGCAGGCCTTCGACCGGGACAGCGGTGAACACTGAAGCTTTCTTT. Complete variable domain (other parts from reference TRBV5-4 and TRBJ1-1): ETGVTQSPTHLIKTRGQQVTLRCSSQSGHNTVSWYQQALGQGPQFIFQYYREEENGRGNFPPRFSGLQFPNYSSELNVNALELDDSALYLCASRPSTGTAVNTEAFFGQGTRLTVV.

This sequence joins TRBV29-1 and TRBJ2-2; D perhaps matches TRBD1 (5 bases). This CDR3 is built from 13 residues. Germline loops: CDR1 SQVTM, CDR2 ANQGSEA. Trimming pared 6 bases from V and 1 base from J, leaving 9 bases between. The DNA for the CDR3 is TGCAGCGTAGCGACAGTGAACACCGGGGAGCTGTTTTTT. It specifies CSVATVNTGELFF.

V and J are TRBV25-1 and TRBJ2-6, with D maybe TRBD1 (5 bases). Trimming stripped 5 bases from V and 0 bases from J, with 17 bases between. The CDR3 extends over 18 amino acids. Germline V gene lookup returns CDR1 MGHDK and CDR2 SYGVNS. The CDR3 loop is CASSPRTRTHSGANVLTF. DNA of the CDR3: TGTGCCAGCAGTCCACGGACACGGACCCACTCTGGGGCCAACGTCCTGACTTTC.

In DNA, the CDR3 is TGCAGCGTCTTTTCCTTTAGCGGGGGCACCTCTTCCTACAATGAGCAGTTCTTC. As protein: CSVFSFSGGTSSYNEQFF. The gene calls are TRBV29-1 and TRBJ2-1; 9 bases are a match to TRBD2. Germline CDR1 and CDR2: SQVTM and ANQGSEA. The trim removed 6 bases at V and 1 base at J, leaving 16 bases unmatched. The CDR3 loop spans 18 amino acids.

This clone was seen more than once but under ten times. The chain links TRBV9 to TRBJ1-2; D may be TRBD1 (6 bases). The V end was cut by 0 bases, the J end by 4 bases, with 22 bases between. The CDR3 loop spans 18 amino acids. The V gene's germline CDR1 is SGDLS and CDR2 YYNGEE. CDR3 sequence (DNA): TGTGCCAGCAGCGTAGGGGGATCGGTTGGGGGCGGCGTCTATGGCTACACCTTC. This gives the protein CASSVGGSVGGGVYGYTF.

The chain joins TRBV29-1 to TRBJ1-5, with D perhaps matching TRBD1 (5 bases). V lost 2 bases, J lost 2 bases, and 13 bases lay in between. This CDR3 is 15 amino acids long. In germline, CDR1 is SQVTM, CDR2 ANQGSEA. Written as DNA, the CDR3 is TGCAGCGTTGAACGCTGGCAGGGCGGCAATCAGCCCCAGCATTTT. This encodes CSVERWQGGNQPQHF.

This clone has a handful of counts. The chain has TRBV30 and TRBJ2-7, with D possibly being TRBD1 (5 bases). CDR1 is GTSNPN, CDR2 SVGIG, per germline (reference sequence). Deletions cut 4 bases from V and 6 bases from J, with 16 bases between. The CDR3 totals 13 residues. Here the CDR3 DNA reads TGTGCCTGGACCGAGTTCAGGGTTGGCGAGCAGTACTTC. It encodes CAWTEFRVGEQYF.

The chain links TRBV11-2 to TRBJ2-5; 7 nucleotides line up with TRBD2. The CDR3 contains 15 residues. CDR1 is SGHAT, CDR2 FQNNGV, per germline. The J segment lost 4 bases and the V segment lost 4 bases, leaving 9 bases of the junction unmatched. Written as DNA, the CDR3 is TGTGCCAGCAGCTCCAACGGACTAGGTGGAGAGACCCAGTACTTC. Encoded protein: CASSSNGLGGETQYF.

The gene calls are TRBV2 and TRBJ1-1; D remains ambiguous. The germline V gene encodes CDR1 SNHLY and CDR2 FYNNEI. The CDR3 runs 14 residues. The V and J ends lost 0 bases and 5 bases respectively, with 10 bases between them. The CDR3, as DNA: TGTGCCAGCAGTGAAGCAGGGCGGGGTACTGAAGCTTTCTTT. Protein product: CASSEAGRGTEAFF.

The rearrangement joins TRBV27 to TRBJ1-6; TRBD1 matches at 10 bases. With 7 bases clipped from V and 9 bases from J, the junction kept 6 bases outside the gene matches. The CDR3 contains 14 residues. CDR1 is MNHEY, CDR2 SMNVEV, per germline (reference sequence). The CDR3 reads CASKETGGTSPLHF. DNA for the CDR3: TGTGCCAGCAAAGAGACAGGGGGCACTTCACCCCTCCACTTT.

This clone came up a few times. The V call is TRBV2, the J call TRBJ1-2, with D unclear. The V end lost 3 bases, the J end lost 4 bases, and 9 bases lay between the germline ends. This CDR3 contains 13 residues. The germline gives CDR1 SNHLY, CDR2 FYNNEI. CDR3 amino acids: CASSDRTFYGYTF. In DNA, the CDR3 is TGTGCCAGCAGTGACAGAACGTTCTATGGCTACACCTTC.

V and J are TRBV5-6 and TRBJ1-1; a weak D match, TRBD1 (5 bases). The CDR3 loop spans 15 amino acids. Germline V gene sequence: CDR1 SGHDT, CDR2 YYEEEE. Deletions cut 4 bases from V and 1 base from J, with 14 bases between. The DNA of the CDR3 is TGTGCCAGCAGCCCCGGGGGGAACGGGAACACTGAAGCTTTCTTT. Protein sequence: CASSPGGNGNTEAFF.

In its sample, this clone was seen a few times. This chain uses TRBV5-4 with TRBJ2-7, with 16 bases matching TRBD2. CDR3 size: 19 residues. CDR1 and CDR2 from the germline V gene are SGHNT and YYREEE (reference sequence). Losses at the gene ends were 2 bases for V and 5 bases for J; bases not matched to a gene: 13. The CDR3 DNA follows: TGTGCCAGCAGCTTAAAGGGACTAGCGGGAGGGCCGAATTACGACGAGCAGTACTTC. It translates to CASSLKGLAGGPNYDEQYF.

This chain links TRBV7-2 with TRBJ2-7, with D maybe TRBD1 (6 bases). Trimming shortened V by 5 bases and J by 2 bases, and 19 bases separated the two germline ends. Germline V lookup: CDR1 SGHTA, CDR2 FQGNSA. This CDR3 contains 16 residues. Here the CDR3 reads CASSRGSDRFTYEQYF. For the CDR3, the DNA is TGTGCCAGCAGCCGAGGCTCTGACAGGTTTACCTACGAGCAGTACTTC.

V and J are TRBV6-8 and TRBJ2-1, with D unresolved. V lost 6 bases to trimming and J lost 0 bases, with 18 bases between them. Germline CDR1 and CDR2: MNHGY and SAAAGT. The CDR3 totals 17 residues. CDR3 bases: TGTGCCAGCAGACTCGGTTTACAGTACTTCTCCTACAATGAGCAGTTCTTC. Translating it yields CASRLGLQYFSYNEQFF.

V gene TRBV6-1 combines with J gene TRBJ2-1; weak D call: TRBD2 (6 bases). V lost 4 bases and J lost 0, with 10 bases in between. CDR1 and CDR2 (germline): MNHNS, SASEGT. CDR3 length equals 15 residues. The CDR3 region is CASSVHGSSYNEQFF. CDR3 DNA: TGTGCCAGCAGTGTACACGGGAGCTCCTACAATGAGCAGTTCTTC.

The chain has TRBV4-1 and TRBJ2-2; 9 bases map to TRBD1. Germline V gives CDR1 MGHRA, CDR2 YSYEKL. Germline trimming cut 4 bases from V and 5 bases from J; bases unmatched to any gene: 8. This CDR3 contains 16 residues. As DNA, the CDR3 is TGCGCCAGCAGCCGGGGAGGGACAGGGTCGACCGGGGAGCTGTTTTTT. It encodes CASSRGGTGSTGELFF.

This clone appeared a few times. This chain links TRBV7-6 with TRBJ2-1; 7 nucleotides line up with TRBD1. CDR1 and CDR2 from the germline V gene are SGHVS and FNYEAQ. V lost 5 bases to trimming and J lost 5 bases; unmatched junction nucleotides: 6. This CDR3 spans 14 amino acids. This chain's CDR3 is CASSEDRVNNEQFF. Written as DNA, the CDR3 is TGTGCCAGCAGCGAAGACAGGGTGAACAATGAGCAGTTCTTC.

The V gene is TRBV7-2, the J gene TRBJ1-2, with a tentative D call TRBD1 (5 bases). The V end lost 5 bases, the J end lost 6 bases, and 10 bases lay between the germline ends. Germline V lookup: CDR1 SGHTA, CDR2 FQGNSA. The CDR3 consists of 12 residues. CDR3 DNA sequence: TGTGCCAGCAGCCCCCAGGGAAATGGCTACACCTTC. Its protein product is CASSPQGNGYTF. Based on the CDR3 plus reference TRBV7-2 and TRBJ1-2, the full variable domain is GAGVSQSPSNKVTEKGKDVELRCDPISGHTALYWYRQSLGQGLEFLIYFQGNSAPDKSGLPSDRFSAERTGGSVSTLTIQRTQQEDSAVYLCASSPQGNGYTFGSGTRLTVV.